This TCR beta chain was observed in a study of blood T cell repertoires in COVID-19. Across the study: Sample material is recorded as cDNA or gDNA derived from T cells, B-cell-depleted T cells, or PBMCs.

Cohort placement rested on clinical history that participants reported themselves. CDR1 is LGHDT, CDR2 YNNKEL, per germline (reference sequence). The CDR3 is 16 residues long. With 6 bases clipped from V and 5 bases from J, the junction kept 6 bases outside the gene matches. Authors' methods: Quantification of nucleated cells was approximated via reference gene primer amplification. Here immunoSEQ multiplex PCR was the method, and the copy in TCRdb shows in-frame clones only, minus some. The V and J calls and clone size are taken from that table; D and trimming were inferred from the DNA. The sample records 450,000 to 500,000 clones, approximately 90% being singletons.

This rearrangement joins TRBV3-1 (or the pseudogene TRBV3-2) to TRBJ2-3, with 15 bases fitting TRBD2. The sample comprised PBMCs or T cells enriched from blood (not recorded which). This clonotype originated in a woman aged 60-75 years who had recovered from COVID-19. For the CDR3, the DNA is TGTGCCAGCAGTGCCCGGACTAGCGGGGGGGGAGATACGCAGTATTTT. Translating it yields CASSARTSGGGDTQYF.